This TCR beta chain was captured by sequencing in a study of T cells in Graves' hyperthyroidism and ophthalmopathy (dated 2019 in TCRdb). With regard to the full study: Peripheral blood samples were taken at initial diagnosis, before any treatment was given. The paper describes TCR Vbeta CDR3 sequencing of 130 to 150 peripheral blood samples, made up of 43 ophthalmopathy patients, roughly 75 hyperthyroidism patients and about 17 progressor patients. In several Graves' hyperthyroidism patients, the study also compared T-cell repertoires from thyroid tissue with T-cell repertoires from blood. After blood sampling, hyperthyroidism patients were treated with methimazole at a starting dose of 30 mg daily, and ophthalmopathy patients were treated with high-dose intravenous methylprednisolone. For training and testing, the roughly 97 patients in the discovery cohort were randomly divided in a 7:3 ratio. TCR V-J signatures able to tell the groups apart were searched for in a discovery cohort of about a hundred patients, of whom 40 to 45 had Graves' ophthalmopathy and roughly 59 had stable Graves' hyperthyroidism. Whether ophthalmopathy could be predicted prospectively was tested in an independent validation cohort made up of 18 to 20 hyperthyroidism patients plus 17 patients who later progressed to ophthalmopathy. What the study reported, not specific to this receptor: Most expanded thyroid clonotypes (frequency above 0.001) were also detected in blood, suggesting blood repertoires may reflect thyroid immune responses. A model built on a 13 V-J signature distinguished ophthalmopathy from stable hyperthyroidism, reaching approximately 89% sensitivity and under 84% specificity in cross-validation and 80%/75% in testing. In validation, progression to ophthalmopathy was predicted by the model with around 70% sensitivity and roughly 72% specificity, a median of roughly 6.4 months before onset. No statistical method was used to set the sample size in advance, and investigators knew the group allocation.

Germline trimming: 10 bases from V, 5 bases from J; junction bases outside gene matches: 14. The germline V gene gives CDR1 as MRHNA and CDR2 as SNTAGT. The CDR3 runs 16 residues from the cysteine to the phenylalanine. Left in the record is the CDR3 DNA by itself, 48 bases read in frame from the first base. The TCR beta CDR3 regions were amplified from RNA transcripts. A first-round RT-PCR of the TCR CDR3 used the HTBI primer set with the Qiagen OneStep RT-PCR kit. The libraries were constructed in a second round of multiplex PCR and then size-selected and purified. Paired-end sequencing of the libraries was performed with 100 bp reads on an Illumina HiSeq2000. Processing in the source paper ran as follows. SOAPnuke was used to process the raw data, with reads discarded if the reads contained adapters or uncalled bases, had a mean Phred below 15, or lacked an exact constant-primer or identifier match. COPE v1.2.5 was used to merge the high-quality paired reads, and each unique nucleotide sequence was defined as a clonotype. MiTCR v1.1 was used to align clonotypes to the IMGT TRBV, TRBD and TRBJ reference segments. Only V-J combinations with frequency above 0.0001, covering 99% to 99.2% of repertoires, were analysed. The TCS score was defined as the ratio of F50 (clonal expansion) to E x V (chaos), calculated using BLOSUM62-based TCRdist between CDR3 peptides within each V-J. Welch's t-statistics and random forest reduced 514 V-J features to fewer than 15, which were used in a naive Bayes classifier (R e1071). TCRdb itself trimmed the public reads at Q25 with fastp, ran MiXCR and retained productive beta chains. Every CDR3 protein is listed once, alongside the most common genes and DNA of its rows. For this entry, the V and J calls and clone size follow TCRdb and not the study's own pipeline. The sample table records some 440,000 distinct CDR3 sequences; around a sixth of these occur just once. The top ten clonotypes cover about 7.7% of the sample.

On this clonotype: What antigen it recognizes has not been identified. A clone one base away is much larger, so this may be a read error.

Stable Graves' hyperthyroidism was defined as no progression to ophthalmopathy during 18 months of follow-up. Hyperthyroidism patients were newly diagnosed, had a disease duration of under 2 months, and were aged 18 to 65 years. Any patient with an uncontrolled infection, another autoimmune disease, pregnancy or lactation was excluded. Clinical symptoms, serum thyroxine and TRAb, thyroid ultrasound, and orbital computed tomography formed the basis for the diagnoses. Ficoll-Paque density gradient centrifugation was used to isolate PBMCs from about 10 ml of fresh peripheral blood. Total RNA was extracted using Trizol reagent, and RNA quality was assessed on an Agilent 2100 Bioanalyzer.

Material: blood. The rearrangement joined TRBV6-4 to TRBJ2-3, and 11 junction bases match TRBD2. This receptor was obtained from a woman between 18 and 30 years old with Graves' hyperthyroidism. The DNA is TGTGCCACCAGAAGGGGTAGCGGGGGGGCCGAAGATACGCAGTATTTT. This yields the protein CATRRGSGGAEDTQYF.